This passage covers 10 T cell receptor beta chains from one sample sequenced in a study of blood T cell repertoires in COVID-19. TCRdb's table, derived via immunoSEQ multiplex PCR, lists solely in-frame clones and lacks some. Of roughly 250,000 clones in the sample, around 82% are singletons; the top ten hold 4.5% to 6%. Source material: peripheral blood. Receptors were obtained from a woman of 80 years or more with active or convalescent COVID-19.

This clone has more than one count but fewer than ten. The chain couples TRBV5-1 to TRBJ1-2, with TRBD1 matching 9 bases. V lost 0 bases to trimming and J lost 1 base; unmatched junction nucleotides: 1. CDR3 length: 15 residues. The germline V gene has CDR1 SGHRS and CDR2 YFSETQ. The CDR3 sequence is CASSLGDRVNYGYTF. In DNA form, the CDR3 reads TGCGCCAGCAGCTTGGGGGACAGGGTTAACTATGGCTACACCTTC.

This chain joins TRBV30 and TRBJ1-2; weak D call: TRBD1 (6 bases). CDR3 size: 20 residues. Trimming left V 3 bases short and J 0 bases short, with 29 bases between. Germline CDR1 GTSNPN, CDR2 SVGIG (reference sequence). The CDR3 nucleotides read TGTGCCTGGAGCCTAAGAGTGTGGACAGCGGGGCCCCGCGCTAACTATGGCTACACCTTC. The encoded protein is CAWSLRVWTAGPRANYGYTF.

The DNA of the CDR3 is TGTGCCAGCAGCCAAGGACTAGCGGGGGGACTCACCGGGGAGCTGTTTTTT. Protein product: CASSQGLAGGLTGELFF. The rearrangement joins TRBV3-1 (or the pseudogene TRBV3-2) to TRBJ2-2, with 13 bases fitting TRBD2. The trim removed 1 base at V and 4 bases at J, leaving 3 bases unmatched. The CDR3 extends over 17 amino acids. Looked up from germline, CDR1 is LGHDT and CDR2 is YNNKEL (reference sequence).

This clone was counted between two and nine times. The chain joins TRBV4-2 to TRBJ2-7; 10 nucleotides match TRBD2. CDR1 and CDR2 from the germline V gene are LGHNA and YNFKEQ. V lost 4 bases to trimming and J lost 7 bases; unmatched junction nucleotides: 4. The CDR3 sequence is 13 residues long. CDR3 DNA: TGTGCCAGCAGCCGAGGACTAGCGGAAGAGCAGTACTTC. Protein sequence: CASSRGLAEEQYF.

The J gene is TRBJ2-1, the V gene TRBV4-2, with 9 bases fitting TRBD2. V lost 3 bases and J lost 5; bases outside the gene matches: 5. The germline V gene encodes CDR1 LGHNA and CDR2 YNFKEQ. This CDR3 spans 15 amino acids. In DNA, the CDR3 is TGTGCCAGCAGCCAGGGACTAGCTTGGGACAATGAGCAGTTCTTC. Amino acid sequence: CASSQGLAWDNEQFF.

V gene TRBV18 combines with J gene TRBJ2-7; the match to TRBD1 covers 11 bases. The trim removed 6 bases at V and 3 bases at J, leaving 4 bases unmatched. The CDR3 runs 14 residues. Germline CDR1 reads KGHSH; CDR2 reads LQKENI. The CDR3 bases are TGTGCCAGCTCGCCCGGGACAGGGGGCTACGAGCAGTACTTC. The encoded protein is CASSPGTGGYEQYF.

The chain carries TRBV5-1 and TRBJ1-2; 9 bases agree with TRBD1. CDR1 and CDR2 from the germline V gene are SGHRS and YFSETQ. The CDR3 contains 13 residues. Trimming cost V 3 bases and J 8 bases; bases outside gene matches: 5. CDR3 protein: CASSSRDRDGYTF. The CDR3 coding sequence is TGCGCCAGCAGCTCCCGGGACAGGGACGGCTACACCTTC.

This clone is a singleton in its sample. The V gene is TRBV24-1, the J gene TRBJ2-7, with 11 bases matching TRBD1. This CDR3 is built from 17 residues. Germline V gene lookup returns CDR1 KGHDR and CDR2 SFDVKD. V shed 8 bases and J 4 bases; nucleotides not matched to a gene: 15. In nucleotides, the CDR3 is TGTGCCACCATCTATCAAGACCGGGACAGGGGGTGGTACGAGCAGTACTTC. The encoded protein is CATIYQDRDRGWYEQYF.

This CDR3 reads CASSFGRESSYNEQFF. The CDR3 nucleotides are TGTGCCAGCAGCTTTGGGCGGGAGAGCTCCTACAATGAGCAGTTCTTC. The rearrangement uses TRBV11-3 and TRBJ2-1; TRBD2 aligns across 7 bases. The CDR3 covers 16 residues. Germline values: CDR1 SGHNT, CDR2 YENEEA. V lost 3 bases, J lost 0 bases, and 5 bases stayed unmatched.

V is TRBV19 and J is TRBJ2-4; a weak D match, TRBD2 (6 bases). CDR3 length: 15 amino acids. V was cut by 8 bases and J by 0 bases, with 14 bases left in between. Per the germline V gene, CDR1 is LNHDA and CDR2 is SQIVND (reference sequence). The CDR3 bases are TGTGCCAGTCGGGGGAATCGGGAAGCCAAAAACATTCAGTACTTC. Translation: CASRGNREAKNIQYF.